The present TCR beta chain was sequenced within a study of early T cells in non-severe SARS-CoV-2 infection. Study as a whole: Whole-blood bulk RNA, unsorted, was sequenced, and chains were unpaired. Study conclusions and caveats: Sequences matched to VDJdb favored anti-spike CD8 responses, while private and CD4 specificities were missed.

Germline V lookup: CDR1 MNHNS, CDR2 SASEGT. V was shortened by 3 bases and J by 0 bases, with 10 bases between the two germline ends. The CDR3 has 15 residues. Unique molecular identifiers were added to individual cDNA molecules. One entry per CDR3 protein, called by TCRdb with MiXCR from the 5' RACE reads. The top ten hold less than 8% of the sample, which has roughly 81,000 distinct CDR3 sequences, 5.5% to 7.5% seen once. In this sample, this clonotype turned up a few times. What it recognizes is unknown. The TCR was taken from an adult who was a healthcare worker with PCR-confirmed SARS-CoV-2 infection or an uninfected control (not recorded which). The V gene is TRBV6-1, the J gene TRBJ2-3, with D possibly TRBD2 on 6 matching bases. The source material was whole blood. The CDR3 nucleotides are TGTGCCAGCAGTGAGGAGGGGTTTAGCACAGATACGCAGTATTTT. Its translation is CASSEEGFSTDTQYF.